The clone carrying this T cell receptor (beta chain) has at least ten counts. The sample is drawn from a study of T-cell memory formation after mild COVID-19. V lost 0 bases to trimming and J lost 1 base, with 5 bases between them. The CDR3 extends over 14 amino acids. From germline, CDR1 is SEHNR and CDR2 FQNEAQ (reference sequence). Constant-segment primers and 5'RACE yielded cDNA libraries for TCR alpha and TCR beta, each carrying sample barcodes and UMIs. Each CDR3 protein gets one entry after TCRdb re-called the 5' RACE reads with MiXCR. The sample records under 200,000 distinct CDR3 sequences, 31% being singletons.

Source material: PBMCs or a T cell subset sorted from them (not recorded which). The receptor's source is an adult woman who had mild COVID-19 (a few samples of this study predate the infection). Cell type and time point are not known. V gene TRBV7-9 combines with J gene TRBJ2-3; D is unclear. The CDR3 sequence is CASSLAGRTDTQYF. The DNA for the CDR3 is TGTGCCAGCAGCTTAGCGGGCCGCACAGATACGCAGTATTTT.